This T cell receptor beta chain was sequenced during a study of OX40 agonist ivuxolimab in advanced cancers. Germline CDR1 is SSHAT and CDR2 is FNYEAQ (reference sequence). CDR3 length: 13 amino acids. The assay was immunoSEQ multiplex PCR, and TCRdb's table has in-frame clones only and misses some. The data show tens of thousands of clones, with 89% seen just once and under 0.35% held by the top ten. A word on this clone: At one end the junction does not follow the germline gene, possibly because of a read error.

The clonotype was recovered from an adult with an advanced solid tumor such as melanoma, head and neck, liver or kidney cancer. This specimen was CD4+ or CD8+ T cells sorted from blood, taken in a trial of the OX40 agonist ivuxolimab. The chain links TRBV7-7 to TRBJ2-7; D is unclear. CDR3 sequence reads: CASSLLIESEQYF. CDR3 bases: TGTGCTAGCAGCCTACTGATCGAGAGCGAGCAGTACTTC.